Detailed here is one T cell receptor beta chain. CDR1 is LGHNA, CDR2 YNFKEQ, per germline. This CDR3 has 15 amino acids. With V trimmed by 0 bases and J by 3 bases, 5 bases remained unmatched. The data belong to a study of blood T cell repertoires in COVID-19. Data came from immunoSEQ multiplex PCR; TCRdb stores just in-frame clones and leaves some out. The sample lists tens of thousands of clones, approximately 93% occurring once. This chain links TRBV4-2 with TRBJ2-7; TRBD1 matches at 7 bases. The sequenced material came from peripheral blood. The receptor was isolated from a male donor with active COVID-19. For the CDR3, the DNA is TGTGCCAGCAGCCAAGAACGGGGACAGAACTACGAGCAGTACTTC. Amino acids: CASSQERGQNYEQYF.